The T cell receptor (beta chain) under discussion was sequenced for a study of early T cells in non-severe SARS-CoV-2 infection. Study information: The authors sequenced bulk RNA from unsorted whole blood, leaving chains unpaired.

Attached unique molecular identifiers marked individual cDNA molecules. TCRdb analysed the 5' RACE reads with MiXCR anew, one entry per CDR3 protein. Among about 63,000 distinct CDR3 sequences listed, roughly 13% were seen once. V was trimmed by 4 bases and J by 0 bases, leaving 12 bases between them. The CDR3 covers 15 residues. This clonotype was seen at least ten times. Its antigen is undetermined. Notes on the study in general: Matching against VDJdb likely underestimated virus-specific expansions, favoring anti-spike CD8.

Sequencing was performed on whole blood. The rearrangement joins TRBV12-3 or TRBV12-4 to TRBJ1-2; D might be TRBD1 (5 bases). The clonotype was recovered from an adult who was a healthcare worker with PCR-confirmed SARS-CoV-2 infection or an uninfected control (not recorded which). CDR3 sequence: CASSSRGAPNYGYTF. CDR3 nucleotides: TGTGCCAGCAGTTCAAGAGGGGCCCCTAACTATGGCTACACCTTC.